This T cell receptor (beta chain) appears in the sequencing data of a study of blood T cell repertoires in COVID-19. Study in general: PBMCs, B-cell-depleted T cells, or T cells were the source of the cDNA or gDNA that made up the material.

Among Cohort 3 donors, those recovered had two negative PCRs, clearance, or symptom resolution. Measured with immunoSEQ multiplex PCR; TCRdb has only the in-frame clones, and not every one. The table lists about 220,000 clones, around 89% of them singletons. The CDR3 length is 13 residues. J lost 7 bases, V lost 10 bases, and 10 bases had no gene match. CDR1 and CDR2 from the germline V gene are SGHTA and FQGNSA. This receptor was taken from a woman aged 30 to 39 who had recovered from COVID-19. The V and J genes are TRBV7-2 and TRBJ1-2; 9 nucleotides line up with TRBD1. Sequencing was done on a sample of PBMCs or T cells enriched from blood (not recorded which). The CDR3 DNA is TGTGCCACTCCCGGGGGGGACAGGGTTGGCTACACCTTC. Translation gives CATPGGDRVGYTF.